The 16 T cell receptor beta chains given below trace back to one sample, sequenced in a study of blood T cell repertoires in COVID-19. Clones were sequenced by immunoSEQ multiplex PCR, and TCRdb holds only the in-frame ones, with some missing. The table shows 350,000 to 450,000 clones, with under 85% occurring only once. Sequenced input: PBMCs or T cells enriched from blood (not recorded which). These receptors originate from a woman between 45 and 60 years old who had recovered from COVID-19.

The chain is built from TRBV28 and TRBJ1-1; D is ambiguous. V lost 2 bases and J lost 1, with 8 bases in between. The CDR3 runs 14 residues. Germline CDR1 is MDHEN and CDR2 is SYDVKM. The CDR3 DNA reads as TGTGCCAGCAGTTTAGTACAGACGAACACTGAAGCTTTCTTT. This sequence encodes CASSLVQTNTEAFF.

The chain is built from TRBV6-1 and TRBJ1-1; 10 bases agree with TRBD1. The V gene end was trimmed by 3 bases and the J gene end by 6 bases; junction bases not matched to a gene: 7. This CDR3 is built from 15 residues. Germline CDR1 MNHNS, CDR2 SASEGT. The CDR3 nucleotides read TGTGCCAGCAGTGAGAGGACAGGGGGAATCGCTGAAGCTTTCTTT. Amino acids: CASSERTGGIAEAFF.

This chain uses TRBV3-1 (or the pseudogene TRBV3-2) with TRBJ2-1; 7 nucleotides line up with TRBD2. The CDR3 covers 15 residues. Looked up from germline, CDR1 is LGHDT and CDR2 is YNNKEL (reference sequence). Trimming cost V 4 bases and J 7 bases; bases outside gene matches: 10. CDR3 sequence reads: CASSPSPGGSNEQFF. CDR3 nucleotides: TGTGCCAGCAGCCCCTCCCCGGGAGGATCTAATGAGCAGTTCTTC.

V and J are TRBV5-1 and TRBJ1-2; TRBD1 agrees at 7 bases. The CDR3 covers 15 residues. The trim removed 4 bases at V and 8 bases at J, leaving 14 bases unmatched. Germline V gene data show CDR1 as SGHRS and CDR2 as YFSETQ. The chain's CDR3 is CASSDHRGPSSGYTF. The CDR3 coding sequence is TGCGCCAGCAGCGACCACAGGGGCCCGTCGTCCGGCTACACCTTC. Together with reference TRBV5-1 and TRBJ1-2, the CDR3 gives the full variable domain: KAGVTQTPRYLIKTRGQQVTLSCSPISGHRSVSWYQQTPGQGLQFLFEYFSETQRNKGNFPGRFSGRQFSNSRSEMNVSTLELGDSALYLCASSDHRGPSSGYTFGSGTRLTVV.

J is TRBJ1-3 and V is TRBV3-1 (or the pseudogene TRBV3-2); 9 bases align to TRBD1. The germline CDR1 and CDR2 sequences are LGHDT and YNNKEL (reference sequence). CDR3 length equals 15 residues. V shed 3 bases and J 2 bases; nucleotides not matched to a gene: 2. The CDR3 sequence is CASSHRQGAGNTIYF. CDR3 DNA sequence: TGTGCCAGCAGCCACCGACAGGGGGCTGGAAACACCATATATTTT.

This clone was detected once. This chain links TRBV30 with TRBJ1-4; 8 bases match TRBD1. CDR1 GTSNPN and CDR2 SVGIG come from the germline V gene (reference sequence). V lost 2 bases, J lost 7 bases, and 6 bases stayed unmatched. This CDR3 comprises 14 residues. In nucleotides, the CDR3 is TGTGCCTGGAGTACGACAGGGGTTGGTGAAAAACTGTTTTTT. Its translation is CAWSTTGVGEKLFF.

This clone was recorded a few times. The CDR3 DNA is TGTGCCAGCAGTTACTTTGGCAGGGACTACGAGCAGTACTTC. This gives the protein CASSYFGRDYEQYF. The genes are TRBV6-2 or TRBV6-3 and TRBJ2-7; possible D gene TRBD1, 5 bases. Trimming left V 1 base short and J 3 bases short, with 10 bases between. The germline CDR1 and CDR2 sequences are MNHEY and SVGEGT. This CDR3 is built from 14 residues.

The rearrangement joins TRBV5-1 to TRBJ2-2; 11 nucleotides line up with TRBD2. There are 15 residues in the CDR3. Losses at the gene ends were 2 bases for V and 3 bases for J; bases not matched to a gene: 0. Germline values: CDR1 SGHRS, CDR2 YFSETQ. Here the CDR3 DNA reads TGCGCCAGCAGCTTACTAGCGGGAGACACCGGGGAGCTGTTTTTT. It specifies CASSLLAGDTGELFF.

The J gene is TRBJ1-1, the V gene TRBV11-3; 8 bases fit TRBD1. Germline trimming cut 1 base from V and 2 bases from J; bases unmatched to any gene: 3. The CDR3 spans 15 residues. CDR1 is SGHNT, CDR2 YENEEA, per germline. The CDR3 here is CASSLGTGYNTEAFF. The CDR3 DNA is TGTGCCAGCAGCTTAGGGACAGGGTACAACACTGAAGCTTTCTTT.

The chain recombines TRBV5-8 with TRBJ1-4, with no clear D. Per the germline V gene, CDR1 is SGHTS and CDR2 is YDEGEE. V lost 4 bases, J lost 3 bases, and 10 bases lay in between. This CDR3 region has 14 residues. CDR3 DNA: TGTGCCAGCAGCCCCGAAACAGCTAATGAAAAACTGTTTTTT. Translated: CASSPETANEKLFF.

The V gene is TRBV7-2, the J gene TRBJ2-7; maybe TRBD2 (5 bases). This CDR3 has 13 residues. Trimming removed 1 base from V and 6 bases from J, with 10 bases in between. CDR1 and CDR2 (germline): SGHTA, FQGNSA. This chain's CDR3 is CASSLGAGSEQYF. In DNA form, the CDR3 reads TGTGCCAGCAGCTTAGGGGCGGGTTCCGAGCAGTACTTC.

The chain combines TRBV2 with TRBJ1-1; D uncertain. Germline CDR1 SNHLY, CDR2 FYNNEI. CDR3 length equals 14 residues. V was pared by 3 bases and J by 0 bases, with 8 bases between. In DNA, the CDR3 is TGTGCCAGCAGTGACCCCAGATTGAACACTGAAGCTTTCTTT. It yields the protein CASSDPRLNTEAFF.

The chain employs TRBV25-1 and TRBJ2-3; 8 nucleotides line up with TRBD1. The J segment lost 0 bases and the V segment lost 2 bases, leaving 1 base of the junction unmatched. Per germline, CDR1 MGHDK and CDR2 SYGVNS. This CDR3 spans 15 amino acids. The CDR3 nucleotides are TGTGCCAGCAGTGAAAGGACAGGGAGCACAGATACGCAGTATTTT. Its translation is CASSERTGSTDTQYF.

The rearrangement links TRBV7-2 to TRBJ2-5; D gene uncertain. The V gene lost 2 bases and the J gene lost 4 bases, with 5 bases spanning the gap. This CDR3 has 12 amino acids. In germline, CDR1 is SGHTA, CDR2 FQGNSA. The CDR3 DNA reads as TGTGCCAGCAGCTTACAAGCAGAGACCCAGTACTTC. Amino acids: CASSLQAETQYF.

The genes are TRBV25-1 and TRBJ2-1; a weak D match, TRBD1 (6 bases). The CDR3 is 16 amino acids. V gave up 5 bases and J gave up 0 bases, with 14 bases separating them. Looked up from germline, CDR1 is MGHDK and CDR2 is SYGVNS. In nucleotides, the CDR3 is TGTGCCAGCAGTCCGACCGGGACAAACTCCTACAATGAGCAGTTCTTC. This sequence encodes CASSPTGTNSYNEQFF.

The V call is TRBV11-3, the J call TRBJ2-3; 9 bases line up with TRBD1. The CDR3 extends over 17 amino acids. Germline CDR1 reads SGHNT; CDR2 reads YENEEA. Trimming removed 0 bases from V and 3 bases from J; junction bases left unmatched: 7. CDR3 nucleotide sequence: TGTGCCAGCAGCTTAGACTACCGGGACAGGGTGACAGATACGCAGTATTTT. Encoded protein: CASSLDYRDRVTDTQYF.